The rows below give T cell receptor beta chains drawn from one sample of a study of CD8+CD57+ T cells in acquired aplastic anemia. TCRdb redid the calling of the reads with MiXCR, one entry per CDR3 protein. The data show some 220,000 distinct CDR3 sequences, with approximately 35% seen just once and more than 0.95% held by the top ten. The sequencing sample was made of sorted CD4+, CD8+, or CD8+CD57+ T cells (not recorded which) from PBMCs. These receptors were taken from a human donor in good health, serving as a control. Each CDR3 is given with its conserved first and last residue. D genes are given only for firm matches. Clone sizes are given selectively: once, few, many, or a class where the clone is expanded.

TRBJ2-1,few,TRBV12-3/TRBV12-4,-,CASTTDRMNEQFF,TGTGCCAGCACCACGGACAGAATGAATGAGCAGTTCTTC
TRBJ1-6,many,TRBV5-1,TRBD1,CASSQTGFLFGSPLHF,TGCGCCAGCAGCCAGACAGGGTTCTTGTTTGGGTCACCCCTCCACTTT
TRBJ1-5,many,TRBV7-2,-,CASSLRPEGQPQHF,TGTGCCAGCAGCTTAAGACCCGAGGGTCAGCCCCAGCATTTT
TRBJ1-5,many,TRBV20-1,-,CSAPAPPYSNQPQHF,TGCAGTGCTCCCGCGCCTCCATATAGCAATCAGCCCCAGCATTTT
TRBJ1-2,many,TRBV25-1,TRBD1,CASSDSGGQGIGRGYTF,TGTGCCAGCAGTGATTCCGGGGGACAGGGAATCGGTCGGGGCTACACCTTC
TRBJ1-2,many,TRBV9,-,CASSVDPIQAAYGYTF,TGTGCCAGCAGCGTAGACCCCATACAGGCGGCCTATGGCTACACCTTC
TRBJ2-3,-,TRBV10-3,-,CAISEYTDTQYF,TGTGCCATCAGTGAGTACACAGATACGCAGTATTTT
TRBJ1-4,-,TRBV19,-,CASSMVGGTNEKLFF,TGTGCCAGTAGTATGGTTGGCGGGACTAATGAAAAACTGTTTTTT
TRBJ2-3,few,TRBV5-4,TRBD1,CASSSRQGGRTDTQYF,TGTGCCAGCAGCTCAAGACAGGGGGGCAGAACAGATACGCAGTATTTT
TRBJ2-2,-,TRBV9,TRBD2,CASSDREAGGSGELFF,TGTGCCAGCAGCGACCGCGAAGCGGGAGGGTCCGGGGAGCTGTTTTTT
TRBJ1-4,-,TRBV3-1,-,CASSLQGGVEKLFF,TGTGCCAGCAGCCTCCAGGGTGGTGTTGAAAAACTGTTTTTT
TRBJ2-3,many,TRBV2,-,CASSERLYGERHTDTQYF,TGTGCCAGCAGTGAACGGCTCTATGGGGAGCGGCACACAGATACGCAGTATTTT
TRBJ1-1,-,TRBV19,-,CASSIRANF,TGTGCCAGTAGTATAAGGGCAAACTTT
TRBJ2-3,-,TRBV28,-,CASSLGGGGPEVSDTQYF,TGTGCCAGCAGTTTGGGGGGCGGGGGACCGGAGGTGTCGGATACGCAGTATTTT
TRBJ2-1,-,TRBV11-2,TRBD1,CASSLVWDRVSYNEQFF,TGTGCCAGCAGCTTAGTTTGGGACAGGGTGTCCTACAATGAGCAGTTCTTC
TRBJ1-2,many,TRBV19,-,CASSIGDTYGYTF,TGTGCCAGTAGTATCGGGGACACCTATGGCTACACCTTC
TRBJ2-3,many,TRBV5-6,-,CASSRGDTQYF,TGTGCCAGCAGCCGGGGGGATACGCAGTATTTT
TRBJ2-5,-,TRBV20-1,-,CSARELVGGAGWSETQYF,TGCAGTGCTAGAGAGCTAGTGGGGGGGGCAGGATGGTCAGAGACCCAGTACTTC
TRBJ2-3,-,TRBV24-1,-,CATSDLGTNTQYF,TGTGCCACCAGTGATTTGGGTACGAATACGCAGTATTTT
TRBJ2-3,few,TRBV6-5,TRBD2,CASSYLSSGSTDTQYF,TGTGCCAGCAGTTACTTGTCTAGCGGGAGCACAGATACGCAGTATTTT
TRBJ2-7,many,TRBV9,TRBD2,CASSPRTSTYEQYF,TGTGCCAGCAGCCCGCGGACTAGCACTTACGAGCAGTACTTC
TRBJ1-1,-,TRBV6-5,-,CASSPGQINTEAFF,TGTGCCAGCAGCCCCGGACAGATAAACACTGAAGCTTTCTTT
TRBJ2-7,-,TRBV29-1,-,CSVEDITYEQYF,TGCAGCGTTGAAGACATCACATACGAGCAGTACTTC
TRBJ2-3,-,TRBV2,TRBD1,CAGPGTGNTDTQYF,TGTGCCGGACCCGGGACAGGGAACACAGATACGCAGTATTTT
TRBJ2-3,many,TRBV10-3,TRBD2,CAISKKAGGSTDTQYF,TGTGCCATCAGTAAGAAAGCGGGAGGGTCAACAGATACGCAGTATTTT
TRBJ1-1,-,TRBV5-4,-,CASSPRDGEAFF,TGTGCCAGCAGCCCACGGGACGGTGAAGCTTTCTTT
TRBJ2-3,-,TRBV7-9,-,CASSLGGLF,TGTGCCAGCAGCTTAGGTGGATTATTT
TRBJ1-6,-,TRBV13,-,CASSLRSGDEAGSYNSPLHF,TGTGCCAGCAGTCTTAGGTCGGGGGACGAAGCGGGATCCTATAATTCACCCCTCCACTTT
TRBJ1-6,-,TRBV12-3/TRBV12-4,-,CASADGNSPLHF,TGTGCCAGCGCCGACGGTAATTCACCCCTCCACTTT
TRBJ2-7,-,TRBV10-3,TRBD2,CAISARESPYEQYF,TGTGCCATCAGTGCGCGGGAGTCCCCCTACGAGCAGTACTTC
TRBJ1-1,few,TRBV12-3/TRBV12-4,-,CASSGKQLITEAFF,TGTGCCAGCAGTGGGAAACAGCTCATCACTGAAGCTTTCTTT
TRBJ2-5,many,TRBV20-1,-,CSASGPQETQYF,TGCAGTGCTAGTGGGCCCCAAGAGACCCAGTACTTC
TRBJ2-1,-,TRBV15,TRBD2,CATIRGGEYNEQFF,TGTGCCACCATCCGCGGGGGGGAGTACAATGAGCAGTTCTTC
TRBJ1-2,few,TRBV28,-,CASSRRSIERLYGYTF,TGTGCCAGCAGCCGACGGTCTATTGAACGACTCTATGGCTACACCTTC
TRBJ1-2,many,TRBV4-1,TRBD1,CASSPGTDGYTF,TGCGCCAGCAGCCCGGGGACAGATGGCTACACCTTC
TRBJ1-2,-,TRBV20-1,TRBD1,CSAGTGTGPSGYTF,TGCAGTGCTGGTACCGGGACAGGGCCTTCCGGCTACACCTTC
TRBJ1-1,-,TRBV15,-,CATSRDPRDEAFF,TGTGCCACCAGCAGAGATCCTCGCGATGAAGCTTTCTTT
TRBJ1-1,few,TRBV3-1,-,CASSQDLWGTEAFF,TGTGCCAGCAGCCAAGATCTGTGGGGCACTGAAGCTTTCTTT
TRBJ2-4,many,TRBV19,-,CASSIRGQEKNIQYF,TGTGCCAGTAGTATTCGCGGGCAGGAAAAAAACATTCAGTACTTC
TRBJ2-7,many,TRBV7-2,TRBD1,CASSKKRTGVGYEQYF,TGTGCCAGCAGCAAAAAAAGGACAGGGGTTGGATACGAGCAGTACTTC
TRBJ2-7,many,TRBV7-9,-,CASSSATAYEQYF,TGTGCCAGCAGCTCAGCGACAGCCTACGAGCAGTACTTC
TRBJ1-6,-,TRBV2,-,CASSEEVPLHF,TGTGCCAGCAGTGAAGAAGTACCCCTCCACTTT
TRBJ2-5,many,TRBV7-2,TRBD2,CASSLIAGTQYF,TGTGCCAGCAGCTTGATAGCGGGGACCCAGTACTTC
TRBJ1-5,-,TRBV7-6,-,CASSWGSANQPQHF,TGTGCCAGCAGTTGGGGATCTGCCAATCAGCCCCAGCATTTT
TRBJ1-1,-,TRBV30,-,CAWSTLWGYTEAFF,TGTGCCTGGAGCACCTTGTGGGGGTACACTGAAGCTTTCTTT
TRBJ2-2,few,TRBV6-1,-,CASIGGNTGELFF,TGTGCCAGCATCGGGGGGAACACCGGGGAGCTGTTTTTT
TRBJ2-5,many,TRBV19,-,CASSYQGRGQETQYF,TGTGCCAGTAGTTACCAGGGGAGGGGACAAGAGACCCAGTACTTC